A single sample is the source of the 32 T cell receptor beta chains below, sequenced in a study of CD8 T cells in Susac syndrome. With random hexamers, roughly 0.45 to 1 ug RNA was reverse transcribed. TCRdb reanalysed the immunoSEQ multiplex PCR reads using MiXCR and keeps one entry per CDR3 protein. The data hold fewer than 100,000 distinct CDR3 sequences, with 91% observed a single time. Sequenced sample: CD8+ T cells from PBMCs. The receptors come from a human donor with multiple sclerosis.

A few counts support this clonotype. V and J are TRBV6-1 and TRBJ1-5; D is undetermined. V was clipped by 2 bases and J by 0 bases, with 5 bases between them. CDR3 length: 14 residues. The V gene's germline CDR1 is MNHNS and CDR2 SASEGT. The CDR3 region has the DNA TGTGCCAGCAGTGAAAGGATTAGCAATCAGCCCCAGCATTTT. This codes for CASSERISNQPQHF.

The chain is built from TRBV12-3 or TRBV12-4 and TRBJ1-2; 7 nucleotides agree with TRBD1. V trimming: 3 bases; J trimming: 8 bases; junction bases outside the gene matches: 12. The CDR3 is 15 amino acids. The DNA for the CDR3 is TGTGCCAGCAGTTTGGAAGGGGGCGCGATTAGAGGCTACACCTTC. Protein: CASSLEGGAIRGYTF.

This clonotype appeared a single time. The chain carries TRBV7-3 and TRBJ2-1; 9 bases fit TRBD2. Germline assignment: CDR1 SGHTA and CDR2 FQGTGA. This CDR3 has 12 amino acids. With V trimmed by 5 bases and J by 10 bases, 3 bases remained unmatched. In DNA, the CDR3 is TGTGCCAGCAGCGGCACTAGCGGGGAGCAGTTCTTC. Residues: CASSGTSGEQFF.

On this clonotype: A read error may account for a junction end that differs from germline. The V and J genes are TRBV7-7 and TRBJ2-5; D gene uncertain. The CDR3 is made up of 15 amino acids. The germline gives CDR1 SSHAT, CDR2 FNYEAQ (reference sequence). The CDR3 DNA follows: TGTGCTAGCAGCTTAGAGGCCAGGTCCTGGAAGACCCAGTACTTC. Translated: CASSLEARSWKTQYF.

The CDR3 loop is CASSSTENQPQHF. For the CDR3, the DNA is TGTGCCAGCAGTTCGACGGAAAATCAGCCCCAGCATTTT. This chain joins TRBV27 and TRBJ1-5; D not resolved. Trimming removed 4 bases at V and 4 bases at J, with 8 bases between. This CDR3 contains 13 residues. Per the germline V gene, CDR1 is MNHEY and CDR2 is SMNVEV (reference sequence).

This clonotype was seen more than once but under ten times. The gene calls are TRBV7-9 and TRBJ2-4; tentative D call: TRBD1 (5 bases). The CDR3 consists of 13 residues. The V and J ends lost 8 bases and 0 bases respectively, with 8 bases between them. Germline assignment: CDR1 SEHNR and CDR2 FQNEAQ (reference sequence). The CDR3 region has the DNA TGTGCCAGCGAACAGGTAGCCAAAAACATTCAGTACTTC. Translation gives CASEQVAKNIQYF.

The rearrangement links TRBV29-1 to TRBJ1-3; TRBD1 matches at 8 bases. CDR3 length equals 17 residues. Losses at the gene ends were 0 bases for V and 0 bases for J; bases not matched to a gene: 7. Germline lookup yields CDR1 SQVTM and CDR2 ANQGSEA. The CDR3 reads CSVEDSMDRDSGNTIYF. The CDR3 DNA follows: TGCAGCGTTGAAGATTCTATGGACAGGGACTCTGGAAACACCATATATTTT.

The chain is built from TRBV9 and TRBJ2-2, with D possibly called TRBD1 or TRBD2 (7 bases each). V was shortened by 4 bases and J by 2 bases, with 15 bases between the two germline ends. CDR1 is SGDLS, CDR2 YYNGEE, per germline. The CDR3 spans 16 residues. CDR3: CASSPSGTDNTGELFF. In DNA form, the CDR3 reads TGTGCCAGCAGCCCAAGCGGGACAGATAACACCGGGGAGCTGTTTTTT.

The V gene is TRBV10-3, the J gene TRBJ2-5; 14 bases fit TRBD2. The CDR3 has 17 residues. Trimming at V came to 0 bases and at J to 3 bases, leaving 3 bases not matched to a gene. Germline V gene data show CDR1 as ENHRY and CDR2 as SYGVKD. DNA of the CDR3: TGTGCCATCAGTGAGTCAGGGACTAGCGGGGGAAAAGAGACCCAGTACTTC. Its translation is CAISESGTSGGKETQYF.

A single count supports this clonotype. The rearrangement links TRBV5-6 to TRBJ1-3; the match to TRBD1 covers 7 bases. Germline assignment: CDR1 SGHDT and CDR2 YYEEEE. The CDR3 sequence is 14 residues long. V was pared by 4 bases and J by 3 bases, with 4 bases of the junction left unmatched. Here the CDR3 DNA reads TGTGCCAGCAGCCCGGGACAGAATGGAAACACCATATATTTT. It yields the protein CASSPGQNGNTIYF.

This chain joins TRBV6-5 and TRBJ2-7; perhaps TRBD2 as D (6 bases). The germline V gene has CDR1 MNHEY and CDR2 SVGAGI. The V and J ends lost 5 bases and 4 bases respectively, with 12 bases between them. The CDR3 is 13 amino acids. The CDR3 sequence is CASSPGRIYEQYF. CDR3 nucleotide sequence: TGTGCCAGCAGTCCGGGGAGGATTTACGAGCAGTACTTC.

The genes are TRBV28 and TRBJ2-7, with D perhaps matching TRBD1 or TRBD2 (5 bases each). The germline gives CDR1 MDHEN, CDR2 SYDVKM. Between the trimmed V and J ends, which lost 4 bases and 2 bases, there was a span of 12 bases. This CDR3 is built from 14 residues. In DNA form, the CDR3 reads TGTGCCAGCAGTTCGGGACCGCGGGCCTACGAGCAGTACTTC. The encoded protein is CASSSGPRAYEQYF.

The rearrangement joins TRBV24-1 to TRBJ1-2; D remains ambiguous. CDR3 length equals 16 residues. Germline-derived CDR1 and CDR2 are KGHDR and SFDVKD. Trimming cost V 2 bases and J 4 bases, with 16 bases left between them. The CDR3 nucleotides read TGTGCCACCAGTGATTCTTCCTACGACTCTCTCTATGGCTACACCTTC. This gives the protein CATSDSSYDSLYGYTF.

The chain combines TRBV7-9 with TRBJ2-7; D may correspond to TRBD1 or TRBD2 (5 bases each). CDR1 is SEHNR, CDR2 FQNEAQ, per germline (reference sequence). Trimming took off 3 bases at V and 1 base at J, with 10 bases between the two ends. The CDR3 extends over 14 amino acids. This CDR3 reads CASSFEGPSYEQYF. Written as DNA, the CDR3 is TGTGCCAGCAGCTTCGAGGGGCCTTCCTACGAGCAGTACTTC.

The V gene is TRBV11-2, the J gene TRBJ1-4, with a weak D call TRBD1 (5 bases). The V and J ends lost 2 bases and 6 bases respectively, with 19 bases between them. The CDR3 extends over 17 amino acids. From germline, CDR1 is SGHAT and CDR2 FQNNGV. The CDR3 DNA follows: TGTGCCAGCAGCTTACGCGCTGGGGGAGGAATAGATGAAAAACTGTTTTTT. Translation: CASSLRAGGGIDEKLFF.

This chain uses TRBV4-2 with TRBJ2-5, with 9 bases identical to TRBD2. This CDR3 contains 15 residues. Germline CDR1 and CDR2: LGHNA and YNFKEQ. The J segment lost 5 bases and the V segment lost 0 bases, leaving 4 bases of the junction unmatched. Written as DNA, the CDR3 is TGTGCCAGCAGCCAAGATAACAGCGGGGGGGAGACCCAGTACTTC. Translation: CASSQDNSGGETQYF.

The chain is built from TRBV4-1 and TRBJ2-1, with D possibly being TRBD2 (6 bases). The CDR3 has 16 amino acids. In germline, CDR1 is MGHRA, CDR2 YSYEKL. Trimming stripped 0 bases from V and 7 bases from J, with 16 bases between. This chain's CDR3 is CASSQDRGLSFNEQFF. CDR3 sequence (DNA): TGCGCCAGCAGCCAAGATCGGGGGTTATCCTTTAATGAGCAGTTCTTC.

The chain recombines TRBV6-5 with TRBJ2-1; 9 bases match TRBD1. V gave up 6 bases and J gave up 4 bases; unmatched junction bases: 7. In germline, CDR1 is MNHEY, CDR2 SVGAGI. The length of the CDR3 is 15 residues. The CDR3 here is CASSRRDREYNEQFF. DNA for the CDR3: TGTGCCAGCAGCCGGCGGGACAGGGAATACAATGAGCAGTTCTTC.

The rearrangement links TRBV3-1 to TRBJ2-7; TRBD1 might be the D (6 bases). V was trimmed by 0 bases and J by 7 bases, leaving 22 bases between them. Looked up from germline, CDR1 is LGHDT and CDR2 is YNNKEL (reference sequence). The CDR3 totals 17 residues. This CDR3 is CASSQDQGPLSPGEQYF. The CDR3 DNA sequence: TGTGCCAGCAGCCAAGATCAGGGGCCTTTAAGCCCGGGGGAGCAGTACTTC.

The chain is built from TRBV2 and TRBJ1-2, with a tentative D call TRBD1 (5 bases). There are 14 residues in the CDR3. V was trimmed by 1 base and J by 8 bases, leaving 14 bases between them. Germline V CDR1 and CDR2: SNHLY, FYNNEI. The CDR3 region is CASSEGLIRVGYTF. Here the CDR3 DNA reads TGTGCCAGCAGTGAAGGCTTAATCAGGGTCGGCTACACCTTC.

V usage is TRBV10-2 and J usage is TRBJ1-1, with unresolved D. Between the trimmed V and J ends, which lost 3 bases and 6 bases, there was a span of 11 bases. CDR3 length: 13 amino acids. The germline gives CDR1 WSHSY, CDR2 SAAADI. The CDR3 protein is CASSESLIAEAFF. CDR3 nucleotides: TGCGCCAGCAGTGAATCACTAATCGCTGAAGCTTTCTTT.

The genes are TRBV19 and TRBJ2-1, with 14 bases fitting TRBD2. The CDR3 loop spans 15 amino acids. V was pared by 6 bases and J by 7 bases, with 5 bases of the junction left unmatched. CDR1 is LNHDA and CDR2 is SQIVND in the germline V gene (reference sequence). The CDR3 loop reads CASSPGTSGSNEQFF. The CDR3 region has the DNA TGTGCCAGTAGCCCCGGGACTAGCGGGAGTAATGAGCAGTTCTTC. Variable domain in full (rest from reference TRBV19 and TRBJ2-1): DGGITQSPKYLFRKEGQNVTLSCEQNLNHDAMYWYRQDPGQGLRLIYYSQIVNDFQKGDIAEGYSVSREKKESFPLTVTSAQKNPTAFYLCASSPGTSGSNEQFFGPGTRLTVL.

V gene TRBV3-1 combines with J gene TRBJ2-1; TRBD2 aligns across 11 bases. Germline V gene sequence: CDR1 LGHDT, CDR2 YNNKEL (reference sequence). This CDR3 has 17 residues. J was trimmed by 7 bases and V by 6 bases; bases with no gene match: 14. CDR3 amino acids: CASSPSPTSGSTNEQFF. CDR3 bases: TGTGCCAGCAGTCCCTCTCCTACTAGCGGGAGCACGAATGAGCAGTTCTTC.

The CDR3 nucleotides read TGTGCCAGCAGTGATGAGGAATCCTACAATGAGCAGTTCTTC. Its protein product is CASSDEESYNEQFF. V usage is TRBV2 and J usage is TRBJ2-1; D is unresolved. Germline V lookup: CDR1 SNHLY, CDR2 FYNNEI. This CDR3 spans 14 amino acids. V lost 3 bases and J lost 1, with 7 bases in between.

The rearrangement joins TRBV9 to TRBJ2-2; a possible D gene is TRBD1 (6 bases). This CDR3 comprises 16 residues. Germline V gene sequence: CDR1 SGDLS, CDR2 YYNGEE. Trimming shortened V by 4 bases and J by 2 bases, and 15 bases separated the two germline ends. CDR3 nucleotides: TGTGCCAGCAGCCGTAGCAGGACAGAAAACACCGGGGAGCTGTTTTTT. This encodes CASSRSRTENTGELFF.

The chain carries TRBV30 and TRBJ2-3; no firm D call. Per the germline V gene, CDR1 is GTSNPN and CDR2 is SVGIG (reference sequence). Deletions cut 0 bases from V and 1 base from J, with 17 bases between. This CDR3 region has 17 residues. CDR3 protein: CAWSVLLGPDRTDTQYF. The CDR3 DNA reads TGTGCCTGGAGTGTACTCCTAGGGCCAGATCGCACAGATACGCAGTATTTT.

The rearrangement uses TRBV13 and TRBJ1-2; D is unclear. The V end was cut by 0 bases, the J end by 5 bases, with 4 bases between. CDR3 size: 12 residues. Looked up from germline, CDR1 is PRHDT and CDR2 is FYEKMQ (reference sequence). Here the CDR3 reads CASSLGLYGYTF. Here the CDR3 DNA reads TGTGCCAGCAGCTTAGGCCTATATGGCTACACCTTC.

This clonotype was seen just once. The rearrangement joins TRBV5-4 to TRBJ2-7; 9 positions agree with TRBD2. The CDR3 is 17 residues long. Per germline, CDR1 SGHNT and CDR2 YYREEE (reference sequence). V dropped 4 bases and J dropped 0; count of bases not matched to a gene: 11. CDR3 amino acids: CASSRPASGVRSYEQYF. The CDR3 DNA sequence: TGTGCCAGCAGCCGACCGGCTAGCGGGGTGCGCTCCTACGAGCAGTACTTC.

The chain links TRBV10-1 to TRBJ2-7; no clear D gene. The V end lost 10 bases, the J end lost 3 bases, and 4 bases lay between the germline ends. From germline, CDR1 is WNHNN and CDR2 SYGVQD (reference sequence). CDR3 length: 9 residues. CDR3 bases: TGCGCCACAGGCTACGAGCAGTACTTC. Its protein product is CATGYEQYF.

V and J are TRBV25-1 and TRBJ2-3; possibly TRBD2 for D (6 bases). Trimming took 6 bases from V and 9 from J, leaving 13 bases between them. There are 12 residues in the CDR3. Germline V gives CDR1 MGHDK, CDR2 SYGVNS. The chain's CDR3 is CASSGGRGTQYF. For the CDR3, the DNA is TGTGCCAGCAGCGGGGGTAGGGGAACGCAGTATTTT.

The chain is built from TRBV2 and TRBJ2-5, with 9 positions matching TRBD2. After removal of 6 bases from V and 5 bases from J, the junction contained 7 bases not matched to a gene. This CDR3 is built from 14 residues. Germline CDR1 SNHLY, CDR2 FYNNEI. The CDR3, as DNA: TGTGCCAGCAGAGGGCGGGGGGGCCCGGAGACCCAGTACTTC. This sequence encodes CASRGRGGPETQYF.

V usage is TRBV9 and J usage is TRBJ2-1; D is possibly TRBD1 or TRBD2 (5 bases each). Germline CDR1 reads SGDLS; CDR2 reads YYNGEE. This CDR3 contains 15 residues. With 0 bases removed from V and 5 bases from J, the gap between germline ends came to 12 bases. The CDR3 protein is CASSVGGRGDNEQFF. The CDR3, as DNA: TGTGCCAGCAGCGTAGGTGGGAGAGGGGACAATGAGCAGTTCTTC.